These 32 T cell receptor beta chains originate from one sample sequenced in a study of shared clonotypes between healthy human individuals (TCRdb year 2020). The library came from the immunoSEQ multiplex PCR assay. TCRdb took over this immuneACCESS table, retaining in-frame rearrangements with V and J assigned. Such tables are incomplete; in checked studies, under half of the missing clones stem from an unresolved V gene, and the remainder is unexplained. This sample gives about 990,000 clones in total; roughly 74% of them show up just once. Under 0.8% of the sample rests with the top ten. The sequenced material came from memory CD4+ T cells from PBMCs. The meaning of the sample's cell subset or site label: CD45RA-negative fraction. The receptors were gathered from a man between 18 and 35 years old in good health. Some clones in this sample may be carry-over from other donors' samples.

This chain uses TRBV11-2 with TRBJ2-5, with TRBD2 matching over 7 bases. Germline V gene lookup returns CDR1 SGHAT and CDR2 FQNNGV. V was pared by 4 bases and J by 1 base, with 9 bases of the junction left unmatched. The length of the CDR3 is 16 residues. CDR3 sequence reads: CASSSTAGSTQETQYF. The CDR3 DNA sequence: TGTGCCAGCAGCTCTACAGCGGGATCTACCCAAGAGACCCAGTACTTC.

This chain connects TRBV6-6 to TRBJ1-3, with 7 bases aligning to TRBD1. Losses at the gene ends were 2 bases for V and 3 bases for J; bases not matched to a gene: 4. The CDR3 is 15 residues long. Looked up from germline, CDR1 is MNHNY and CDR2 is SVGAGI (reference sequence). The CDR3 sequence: CASSYRQGVGNTIYF. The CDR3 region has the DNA TGTGCCAGCAGTTACCGTCAGGGGGTTGGAAACACCATATATTTT.

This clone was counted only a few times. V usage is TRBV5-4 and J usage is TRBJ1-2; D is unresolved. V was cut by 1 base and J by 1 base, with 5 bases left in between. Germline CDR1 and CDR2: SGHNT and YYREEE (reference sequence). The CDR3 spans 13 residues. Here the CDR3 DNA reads TGTGCCAGCAGCTTGAACCATAACTATGGCTACACCTTC. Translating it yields CASSLNHNYGYTF.

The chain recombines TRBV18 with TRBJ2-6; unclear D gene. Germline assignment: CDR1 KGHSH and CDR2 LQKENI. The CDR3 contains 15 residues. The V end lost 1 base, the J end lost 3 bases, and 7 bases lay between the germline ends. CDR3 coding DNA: TGTGCCAGCTCACCACAGGGAAATGGGGCCAACGTCCTGACTTTC. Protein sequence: CASSPQGNGANVLTF.

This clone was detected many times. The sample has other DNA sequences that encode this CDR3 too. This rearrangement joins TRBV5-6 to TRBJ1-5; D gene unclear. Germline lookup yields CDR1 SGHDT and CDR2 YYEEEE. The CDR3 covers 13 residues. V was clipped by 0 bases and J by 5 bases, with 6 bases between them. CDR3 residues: CASSLDPDQPQHF. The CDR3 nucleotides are TGTGCCAGCAGCTTGGATCCCGATCAGCCCCAGCATTTT.

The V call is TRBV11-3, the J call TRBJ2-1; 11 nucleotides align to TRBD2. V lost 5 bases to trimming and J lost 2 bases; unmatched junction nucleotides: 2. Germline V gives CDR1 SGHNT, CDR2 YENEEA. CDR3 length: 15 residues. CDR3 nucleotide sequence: TGTGCCAGCAGCGCGGGACTAGCGGCCTACAATGAGCAGTTCTTC. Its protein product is CASSAGLAAYNEQFF.

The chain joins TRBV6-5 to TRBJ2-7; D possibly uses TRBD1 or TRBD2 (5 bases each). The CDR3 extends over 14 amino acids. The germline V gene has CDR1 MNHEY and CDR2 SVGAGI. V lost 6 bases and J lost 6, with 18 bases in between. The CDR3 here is CASSPGPLRGEQYF. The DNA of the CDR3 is TGTGCCAGCAGCCCGGGACCCCTGAGGGGCGAGCAGTACTTC.

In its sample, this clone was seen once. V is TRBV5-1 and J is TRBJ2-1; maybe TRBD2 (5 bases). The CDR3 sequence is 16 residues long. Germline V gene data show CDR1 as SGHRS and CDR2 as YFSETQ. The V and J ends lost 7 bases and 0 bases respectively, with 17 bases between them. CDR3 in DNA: TGCGCCAGCGGCTGGCTGCCCGGGAACTCCTACAATGAGCAGTTCTTC. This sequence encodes CASGWLPGNSYNEQFF.

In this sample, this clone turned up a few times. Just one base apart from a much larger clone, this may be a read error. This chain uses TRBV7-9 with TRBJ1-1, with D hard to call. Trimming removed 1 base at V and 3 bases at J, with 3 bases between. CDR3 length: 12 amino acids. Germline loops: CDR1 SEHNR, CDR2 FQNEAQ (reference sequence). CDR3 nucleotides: TGTGCCAGCAGCTTAGTCCACACTGAAGCTTTCTTT. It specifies CASSLVHTEAFF.

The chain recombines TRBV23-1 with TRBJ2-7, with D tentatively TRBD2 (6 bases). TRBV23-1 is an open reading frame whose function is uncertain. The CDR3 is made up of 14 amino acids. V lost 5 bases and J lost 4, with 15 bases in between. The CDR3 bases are TGCGCCAGCAGTGGCGGGAAGCCTCTGTACGAGCAGTACTTC. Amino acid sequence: CASSGGKPLYEQYF.

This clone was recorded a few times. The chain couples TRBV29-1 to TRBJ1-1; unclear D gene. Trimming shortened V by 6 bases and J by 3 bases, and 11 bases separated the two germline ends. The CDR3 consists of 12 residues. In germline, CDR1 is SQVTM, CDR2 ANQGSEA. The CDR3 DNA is TGCAGCGTGTCGTTGGACGACACTGAAGCTTTCTTT. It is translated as CSVSLDDTEAFF. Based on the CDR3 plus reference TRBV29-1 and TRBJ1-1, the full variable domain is SAVISQKPSRDICQRGTSLTIQCQVDSQVTMMFWYRQQPGQSLTLIATANQGSEATYESGFVIDKFPISRPNLTFSTLTVSNMSPEDSSIYLCSVSLDDTEAFFGQGTRLTVV.

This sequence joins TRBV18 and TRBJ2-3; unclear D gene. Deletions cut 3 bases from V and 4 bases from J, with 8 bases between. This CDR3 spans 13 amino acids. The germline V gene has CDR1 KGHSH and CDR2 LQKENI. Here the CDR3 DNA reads TGTGCCAGCTCACCCCGGGCATCAGATACGCAGTATTTT. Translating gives CASSPRASDTQYF.

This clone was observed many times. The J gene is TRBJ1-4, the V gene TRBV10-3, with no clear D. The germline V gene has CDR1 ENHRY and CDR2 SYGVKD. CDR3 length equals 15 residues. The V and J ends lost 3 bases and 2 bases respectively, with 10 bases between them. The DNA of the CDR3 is TGTGCCATCAGTGAATCGCTGGCCACTAATGAAAAACTGTTTTTT. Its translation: CAISESLATNEKLFF.

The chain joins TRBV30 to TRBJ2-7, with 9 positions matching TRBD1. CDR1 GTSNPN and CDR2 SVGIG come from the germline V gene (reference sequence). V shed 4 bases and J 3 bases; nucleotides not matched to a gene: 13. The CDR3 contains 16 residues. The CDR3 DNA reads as TGTGCCTGGAACCCCACTGCGGGACAGGGTAACTACGAGCAGTACTTC. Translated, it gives CAWNPTAGQGNYEQYF.

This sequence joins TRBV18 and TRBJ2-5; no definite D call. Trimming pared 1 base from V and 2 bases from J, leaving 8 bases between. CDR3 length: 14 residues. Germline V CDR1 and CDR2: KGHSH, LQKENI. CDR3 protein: CASSPQRPQETQYF. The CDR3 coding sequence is TGTGCCAGCTCACCACAGAGGCCACAAGAGACCCAGTACTTC.

In DNA, the CDR3 is TGTGCCAGTAGCAGAGGGGAATTGAACACCGGGGAGCTGTTTTTT. Amino acids: CASSRGELNTGELFF. This chain connects TRBV19 to TRBJ2-2; D possibly matches TRBD1 or TRBD2 (5 bases each). CDR3 length: 15 amino acids. Deletions cut 6 bases from V and 1 base from J, with 12 bases between. Germline V lookup: CDR1 LNHDA, CDR2 SQIVND (reference sequence).

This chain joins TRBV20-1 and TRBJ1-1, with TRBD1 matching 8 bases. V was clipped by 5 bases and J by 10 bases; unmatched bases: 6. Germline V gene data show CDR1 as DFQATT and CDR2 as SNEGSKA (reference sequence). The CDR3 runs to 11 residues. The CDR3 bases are TGCAGTGCTGGGGGACAGGAAGGAGCTTTCTTT. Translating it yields CSAGGQEGAFF.

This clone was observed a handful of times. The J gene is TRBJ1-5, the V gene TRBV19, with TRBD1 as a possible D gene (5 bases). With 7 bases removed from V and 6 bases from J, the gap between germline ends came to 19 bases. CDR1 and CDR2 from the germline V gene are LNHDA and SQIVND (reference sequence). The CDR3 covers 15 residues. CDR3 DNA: TGTGCCAGTACCTCAAGACAGACGCGGGGTCAGCCCCAGCATTTT. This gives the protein CASTSRQTRGQPQHF.

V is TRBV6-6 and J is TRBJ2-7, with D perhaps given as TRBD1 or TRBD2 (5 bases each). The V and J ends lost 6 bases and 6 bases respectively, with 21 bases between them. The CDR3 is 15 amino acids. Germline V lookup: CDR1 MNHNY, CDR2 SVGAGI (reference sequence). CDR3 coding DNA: TGTGCCAGCAGCCTCATGTGGGGGTTCGGATCCGAGCAGTACTTC. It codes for CASSLMWGFGSEQYF.

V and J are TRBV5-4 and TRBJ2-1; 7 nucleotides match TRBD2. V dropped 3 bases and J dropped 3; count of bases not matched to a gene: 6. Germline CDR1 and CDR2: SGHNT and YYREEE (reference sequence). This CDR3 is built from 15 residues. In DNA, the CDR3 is TGTGCCAGCAGCTCAAGCGGGACCGGCTACAATGAGCAGTTCTTC. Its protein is CASSSSGTGYNEQFF. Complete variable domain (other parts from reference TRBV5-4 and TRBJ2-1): ETGVTQSPTHLIKTRGQQVTLRCSSQSGHNTVSWYQQALGQGPQFIFQYYREEENGRGNFPPRFSGLQFPNYSSELNVNALELDDSALYLCASSSSGTGYNEQFFGPGTRLTVL.

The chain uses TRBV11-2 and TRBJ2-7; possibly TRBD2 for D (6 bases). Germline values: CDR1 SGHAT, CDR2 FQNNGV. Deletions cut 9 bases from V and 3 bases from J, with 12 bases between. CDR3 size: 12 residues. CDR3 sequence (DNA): TGTGCCAGTGCCCAGGGAGGCTACGAGCAGTACTTC. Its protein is CASAQGGYEQYF.

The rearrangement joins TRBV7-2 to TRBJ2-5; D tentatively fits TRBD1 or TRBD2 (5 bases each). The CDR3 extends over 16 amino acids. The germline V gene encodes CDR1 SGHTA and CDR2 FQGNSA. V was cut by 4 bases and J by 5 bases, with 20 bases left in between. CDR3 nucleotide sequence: TGTGCCAGCAGCTCACATGGGACCGCCGGTTGGGAGACCCAGTACTTC. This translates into CASSSHGTAGWETQYF.

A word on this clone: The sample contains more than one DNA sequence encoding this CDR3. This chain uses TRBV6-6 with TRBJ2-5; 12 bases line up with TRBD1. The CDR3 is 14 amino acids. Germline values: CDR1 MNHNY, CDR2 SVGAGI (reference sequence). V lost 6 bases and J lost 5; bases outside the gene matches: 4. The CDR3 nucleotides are TGTGCCAGCAGCCGGGACAGGGGGCGGGAGACCCAGTACTTC. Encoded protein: CASSRDRGRETQYF.

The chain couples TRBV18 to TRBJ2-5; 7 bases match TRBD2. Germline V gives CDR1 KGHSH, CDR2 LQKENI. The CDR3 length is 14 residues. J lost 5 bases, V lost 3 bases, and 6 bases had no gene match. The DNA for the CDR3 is TGTGCCAGCTCACCGAGCGGGATGGGGGAGACCCAGTACTTC. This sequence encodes CASSPSGMGETQYF.

CDR3 in amino acids: CASSPGGYNEQFF. The CDR3 nucleotides read TGTGCCAGCAGCCCTGGCGGTTACAATGAGCAGTTCTTC. This rearrangement joins TRBV4-2 to TRBJ2-1; no definite D call. Germline values: CDR1 LGHNA, CDR2 YNFKEQ. The V end lost 4 bases, the J end lost 4 bases, and 8 bases lay between the germline ends. The CDR3 consists of 13 residues.

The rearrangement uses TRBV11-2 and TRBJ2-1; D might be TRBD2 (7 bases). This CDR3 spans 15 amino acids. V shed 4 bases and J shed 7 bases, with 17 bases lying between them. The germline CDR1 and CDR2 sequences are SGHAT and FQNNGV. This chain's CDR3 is CASSSPKGRGNEQFF. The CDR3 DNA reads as TGTGCCAGCAGCTCCCCTAAGGGGAGGGGGAATGAGCAGTTCTTC.

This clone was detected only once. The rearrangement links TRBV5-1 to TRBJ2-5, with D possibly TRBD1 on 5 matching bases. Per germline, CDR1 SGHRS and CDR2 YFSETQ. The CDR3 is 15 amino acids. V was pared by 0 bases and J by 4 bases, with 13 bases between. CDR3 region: CASSLGWGSTETQYF. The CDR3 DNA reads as TGCGCCAGCAGCTTGGGGTGGGGCAGTACAGAGACCCAGTACTTC.

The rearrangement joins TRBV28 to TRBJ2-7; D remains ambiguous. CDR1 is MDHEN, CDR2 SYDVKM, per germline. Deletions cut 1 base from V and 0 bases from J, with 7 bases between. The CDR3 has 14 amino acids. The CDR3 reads CASSLSIFSYEQYF. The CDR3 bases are TGTGCCAGCAGTTTATCCATTTTCTCCTACGAGCAGTACTTC.

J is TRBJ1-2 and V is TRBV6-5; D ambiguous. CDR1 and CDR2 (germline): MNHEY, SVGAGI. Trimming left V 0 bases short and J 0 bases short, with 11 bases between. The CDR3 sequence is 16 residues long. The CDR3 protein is CASSYSTANSNYGYTF. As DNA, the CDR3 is TGTGCCAGCAGTTACTCGACGGCTAATTCTAACTATGGCTACACCTTC.

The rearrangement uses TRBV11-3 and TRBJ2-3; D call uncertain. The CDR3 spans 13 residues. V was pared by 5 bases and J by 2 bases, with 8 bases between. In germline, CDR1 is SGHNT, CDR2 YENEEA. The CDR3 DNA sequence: TGTGCCAGCAGCCAGCGAAACACAGATACGCAGTATTTT. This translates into CASSQRNTDTQYF.

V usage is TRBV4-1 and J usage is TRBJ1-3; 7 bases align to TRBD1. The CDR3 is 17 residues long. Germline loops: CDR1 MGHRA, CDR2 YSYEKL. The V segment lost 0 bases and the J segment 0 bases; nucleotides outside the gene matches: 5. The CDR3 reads CASSQDRGLSSGNTIYF. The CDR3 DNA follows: TGCGCCAGCAGCCAAGACAGGGGGTTGAGCTCTGGAAACACCATATATTTT.

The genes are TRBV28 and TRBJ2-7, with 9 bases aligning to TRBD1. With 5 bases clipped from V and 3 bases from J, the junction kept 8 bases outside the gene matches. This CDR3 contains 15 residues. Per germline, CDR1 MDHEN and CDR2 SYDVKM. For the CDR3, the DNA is TGTGCCAGCAGTGTACCGGGACAGGGTCGCTACGAGCAGTACTTC. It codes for CASSVPGQGRYEQYF.